These 19 T cell receptor beta chains share one sample of origin, sequenced in a study of cytomegalovirus exposure and HLA in healthy donors (TCRdb year 2017). Receptors were amplified or captured by the immunoSEQ multiplex PCR assay. TCRdb retrieved this table from immuneACCESS and kept in-frame rearrangements only. Not all clones are present; in checked studies, unresolved V genes account for under half, and no reason is known for the remainder. Across this sample there are 150,000 to 200,000 clones, with 91% seen only once. 3% of the sample comes from the top ten. The sequencing input was PBMCs. The receptor source for this set is a woman under 30 in good health and CMV-seropositive.

This chain connects TRBV30 to TRBJ2-5, with TRBD2 identical over 9 bases. With 0 bases clipped from V and 3 bases from J, the junction kept 8 bases outside the gene matches. Germline V lookup: CDR1 GTSNPN, CDR2 SVGIG (reference sequence). CDR3 length: 16 residues. The DNA of the CDR3 is TGTGCCTGGAGTGTAGGGCTAGCGGGGCTAAAAGAGACCCAGTACTTC. Amino acids: CAWSVGLAGLKETQYF.

This clone has only one observation. The CDR3: CASSTGLAGDGGNEQFF. DNA of the CDR3: TGTGCCAGCAGTACGGGACTAGCGGGAGACGGGGGAAATGAGCAGTTCTTC. This rearrangement joins TRBV6-4 to TRBJ2-1; 14 nucleotides align to TRBD2. Per germline, CDR1 MRHNA and CDR2 SNTAGT. The length of the CDR3 is 17 residues. With V trimmed by 5 bases and J by 7 bases, 10 bases remained unmatched.

V usage is TRBV7-9 and J usage is TRBJ1-6; tentatively, D is TRBD1 (5 bases). This CDR3 spans 16 amino acids. The V gene's germline CDR1 is SEHNR and CDR2 FQNEAQ (reference sequence). V lost 5 bases to trimming and J lost 3 bases, with 14 bases between them. As DNA, the CDR3 is TGTGCCAGCAGCCAAGGCCAGGGCTTCTATAATTCACCCCTCCACTTT. It yields the protein CASSQGQGFYNSPLHF.

V and J are TRBV5-1 and TRBJ2-1, with 8 positions matching TRBD1. The CDR3 runs to 14 residues. Losses at the gene ends were 2 bases for V and 6 bases for J; bases not matched to a gene: 4. Germline assignment: CDR1 SGHRS and CDR2 YFSETQ. The CDR3 is CASSLTGGGNEQFF. CDR3 DNA sequence: TGCGCCAGCAGCTTAACAGGGGGAGGCAATGAGCAGTTCTTC.

V usage is TRBV6-1 and J usage is TRBJ1-1; TRBD1 agrees at 10 bases. In germline, CDR1 is MNHNS, CDR2 SASEGT. The V segment lost 7 bases and the J segment 3 bases; nucleotides outside the gene matches: 2. The CDR3 extends over 13 amino acids. This CDR3 reads CASKGQGDTEAFF. CDR3 in DNA: TGTGCCAGCAAAGGACAGGGGGACACTGAAGCTTTCTTT.

The CDR3 is CASSLVRRRDSFQETQYF. The CDR3 DNA reads TGTGCCAGCAGCTTAGTCCGACGCCGGGACAGCTTCCAAGAGACCCAGTACTTC. This chain joins TRBV11-3 and TRBJ2-5; 7 positions agree with TRBD1. V gave up 1 base and J gave up 1 base; unmatched junction bases: 12. The V gene's germline CDR1 is SGHNT and CDR2 YENEEA. The CDR3 has 18 amino acids. The full variable domain, rest sourced from reference TRBV11-3 and TRBJ2-5, is EAGVVQSPRYKIIEKKQPVAFWCNPISGHNTLYWYLQNLGQGPELLIRYENEEAVDDSQLPKDRFSAERLKGVDSTLKIQPAELGDSAVYLCASSLVRRRDSFQETQYFGPGTRLLVL.

The chain recombines TRBV6-1 with TRBJ2-3; D gene ambiguous. The V end was cut by 3 bases, the J end by 6 bases, with 13 bases between. CDR1 is MNHNS and CDR2 is SASEGT in the germline V gene. This CDR3 spans 14 amino acids. The CDR3 protein is CASSDGQVVDTQYF. CDR3 nucleotide sequence: TGTGCCAGCAGTGACGGCCAGGTTGTGGATACGCAGTATTTT.

V is TRBV28 and J is TRBJ2-5, with 7 nucleotides matching TRBD2. Germline V gives CDR1 MDHEN, CDR2 SYDVKM. The ends lost 4 bases at V and 5 bases at J; junction bases unmatched: 7. The CDR3 totals 14 residues. The CDR3 DNA is TGTGCCAGCAGTTCTCCTAGGCGGGAGGAGACCCAGTACTTC. Translation: CASSSPRREETQYF.

The chain couples TRBV5-6 to TRBJ2-5, with TRBD2 matching over 7 bases. Looked up from germline, CDR1 is SGHDT and CDR2 is YYEEEE. CDR3 length equals 12 residues. V lost 9 bases, J lost 3 bases, and 5 bases stayed unmatched. CDR3 residues: CATQRGEETQYF. Written as DNA, the CDR3 is TGTGCCACCCAGCGGGGCGAAGAGACCCAGTACTTC. Looking up the rest from reference TRBV5-6 and TRBJ2-5 gives the full variable domain: DAGVTQSPTHLIKTRGQQVTLRCSPKSGHDTVSWYQQALGQGPQFIFQYYEEEERQRGNFPDRFSGHQFPNYSSELNVNALLLGDSALYLCATQRGEETQYFGPGTRLLVL.

The CDR3 loop reads CASSPWQGGGETQYF. As DNA, the CDR3 is TGTGCCAGCAGCCCATGGCAGGGGGGCGGGGAGACCCAGTACTTC. The rearrangement uses TRBV4-2 and TRBJ2-5, with D perhaps TRBD1 (7 bases). CDR3 length equals 15 residues. V dropped 4 bases and J dropped 5 bases, with 17 bases sitting between them. CDR1 and CDR2 from the germline V gene are LGHNA and YNFKEQ.

V usage is TRBV10-3 and J usage is TRBJ2-1; D may be TRBD1 (6 bases). Trimming removed 4 bases at V and 9 bases at J, with 16 bases between. Germline V gene data show CDR1 as ENHRY and CDR2 as SYGVKD. This CDR3 contains 14 residues. CDR3 coding DNA: TGTGCCATCAGTGGGCGAGGGGGAGTCGGTGAGCAGTTCTTC. Protein product: CAISGRGGVGEQFF.

The chain combines TRBV29-1 with TRBJ2-7, with 10 bases lining up with TRBD2. The CDR3 is 16 amino acids. CDR1 and CDR2 from the germline V gene are SQVTM and ANQGSEA. The ends lost 0 bases at V and 6 bases at J; junction bases unmatched: 11. The CDR3 spells CSVEEPSGGGTREQYF. The CDR3 DNA sequence: TGCAGCGTTGAAGAACCCAGCGGGGGGGGGACGCGCGAGCAGTACTTC.

This sequence joins TRBV6-6 and TRBJ1-1, with D uncertain. The V end lost 4 bases, the J end lost 1 base, and 16 bases lay between the germline ends. Germline CDR1 MNHNY, CDR2 SVGAGI (reference sequence). The CDR3 runs 16 residues. CDR3 region: CASSSLVGPSNTEAFF. In DNA form, the CDR3 reads TGTGCCAGCAGTTCTCTTGTCGGTCCGTCGAACACTGAAGCTTTCTTT.

The V and J genes are TRBV5-4 and TRBJ2-5; D may be TRBD1 (5 bases). Trimming removed 1 base from V and 2 bases from J, with 12 bases in between. In germline, CDR1 is SGHNT, CDR2 YYREEE (reference sequence). The length of the CDR3 is 15 residues. CDR3: CASSLSGLSQETQYF. The DNA of the CDR3 is TGTGCCAGCAGCTTGTCAGGGCTGAGTCAAGAGACCCAGTACTTC. Together with reference TRBV5-4 and TRBJ2-5, the CDR3 gives the full variable domain: ETGVTQSPTHLIKTRGQQVTLRCSSQSGHNTVSWYQQALGQGPQFIFQYYREEENGRGNFPPRFSGLQFPNYSSELNVNALELDDSALYLCASSLSGLSQETQYFGPGTRLLVL.

The chain recombines TRBV5-1 with TRBJ1-1, with D unresolved. CDR3 length: 14 amino acids. V lost 0 bases, J lost 2 bases, and 8 bases lay in between. Germline assignment: CDR1 SGHRS and CDR2 YFSETQ. The CDR3 bases are TGCGCCAGCAGCTTGGGAATCCTAAACACTGAAGCTTTCTTT. Encoded protein: CASSLGILNTEAFF.

In nucleotides, the CDR3 is TGTGCCAGCAGTGAAGAAACAGGGGTATATGGCTACACCTTC. Translation: CASSEETGVYGYTF. This rearrangement joins TRBV6-1 to TRBJ1-2; 7 nucleotides align to TRBD1. The CDR3 is 14 residues long. Unmatched junction bases numbered 4, after V lost 1 base and J lost 5 bases. Germline CDR1 reads MNHNS; CDR2 reads SASEGT.

CDR3 protein: CASSQAGGLEAFF. The CDR3 DNA is TGTGCCAGCAGCCAAGCAGGGGGCCTTGAAGCTTTCTTT. The V gene is TRBV4-2, the J gene TRBJ1-1; 8 bases are a match to TRBD1. CDR3 length: 13 residues. The germline V gene has CDR1 LGHNA and CDR2 YNFKEQ. The junction had 2 bases not matched to a gene; V was cut back by 1 base and J by 7 bases.

The chain combines TRBV11-2 with TRBJ1-4; 7 bases line up with TRBD1. With V trimmed by 0 bases and J by 8 bases, 3 bases remained unmatched. The germline V gene has CDR1 SGHAT and CDR2 FQNNGV. The CDR3 length is 14 residues. The CDR3 region has the DNA TGTGCCAGCAGCTTAGAAGCAGGGGGGGAAAAACTGTTTTTT. Encoded protein: CASSLEAGGEKLFF.

This rearrangement joins TRBV10-3 to TRBJ1-5; 7 bases match TRBD1. Germline V gene lookup returns CDR1 ENHRY and CDR2 SYGVKD. The CDR3 length is 14 residues. The V segment lost 6 bases and the J segment 2 bases; nucleotides outside the gene matches: 4. The chain's CDR3 is CAISLQGGNQPQHF. In DNA, the CDR3 is TGTGCCATCAGCCTCCAGGGGGGCAATCAGCCCCAGCATTTT.